The present T cell receptor beta chain was sequenced within a study of cytomegalovirus exposure and HLA in healthy donors. Study-level background: HLA-typed donors were the source of approximately 85 million unique TCRs, which an early data release held. Whole-study results and caveats: Earlier analysis yielded a pattern in which most TCR beta V segments were productive about 90% or about 30% of the time. Highly shared sequence variants in one cluster were likely a sequencing artifact. The listing of about 150 TCR beta chains classed them as cytomegalovirus-associated.

Trimming took off 1 base at V and 3 bases at J, with 4 bases between the two ends. This CDR3 comprises 13 residues. Germline V gene sequence: CDR1 SGHTA, CDR2 FQGNSA. PCR was performed using 60 Vbeta and 13 Jbeta primers. This table comes from immunoSEQ multiplex PCR, and its TCRdb copy is limited to in-frame clones, with some not included. The data hold approximately 240,000 clones, with 75% to 90% observed a single time. As regards this clone: The antigen remains undetermined.

The specimen was PBMCs. This rearrangement joins TRBV7-2 to TRBJ2-1; D gene ambiguous. The TCR sequence derives from a woman aged 18 to 35 in good health and CMV-seronegative. CDR3 coding DNA: TGTGCCAGCAGCTTAGACAGCTACAATGAGCAGTTCTTC. Its protein is CASSLDSYNEQFF. Together with reference TRBV7-2 and TRBJ2-1, the CDR3 gives the full variable domain: GAGVSQSPSNKVTEKGKDVELRCDPISGHTALYWYRQSLGQGLEFLIYFQGNSAPDKSGLPSDRFSAERTGGSVSTLTIQRTQQEDSAVYLCASSLDSYNEQFFGPGTRLTVL.